The present entry profiles one T cell receptor beta chain with its context. The antigen it binds to is not known. No quality values exist for individual bases; no much larger clone is one base distant. Donors were healthy HIV-negative adults with no recently reported acute infections or vaccinations. Every donor was a Caucasian adult residing in Nashville, Tennessee, USA. In the unsorted samples, roughly 90 million PBMCs were counted, and genomic DNA was extracted using the QIAamp DNA Blood Mini kit. After blood collection by leukapheresis, PBMCs were isolated using Ficoll-Histopaque density gradient centrifugation and then cryopreserved in the vapor phase of liquid nitrogen. These data come from a study of shared clonotypes between healthy human individuals (TCRdb year 2020). As for the study more broadly: The cohort comprised two women and a few men aged 18 to 49 years. Between about 0.9 and 10 billion PBMCs per donor were obtained by leukapheresis. Different laboratories and diverse techniques were used to prepare libraries and sequence TCR repertoires, to increase sequencing depth and limit assay-specific biases. Blood TCR repertoires of five healthy adults were deeply sequenced to estimate repertoire size and the extent of clonotype sharing between individuals. What the work shows at the level of the full study, not this receptor alone: Sampling was restricted to blood, and TCR repertoires in tissue are likely to differ from TCR repertoires in blood. Based on pairwise subsampling, the degree of clonotype sharing among donors was expected to be affected by sequencing depth. Because the study included a small number of donors, the genetic and exposure-history diversity represented was limited.

Including cysteine and phenylalanine, the CDR3 has 14 amino acids. Only the CDR3 part of the read is kept: 42 bases, read in frame from the first base. Trimming at the junction amounts to 5 bases on V and 4 bases on J, and the germline ends lie 14 bases apart. CDR1 and CDR2 are drawn from the germline V gene: MDHEN, SYDVKM. Using the deep immunoSEQ assay, TCR CDR3 regions were amplified from genomic DNA by multiplex PCR. For each cell subset, the extracted genomic DNA was distributed evenly across all wells of several immunoSEQ 96-well plates, and each plate served as one replicate. Each replicate PCR for unsorted PBMC received 250 to 300 ng genomic DNA, equal to around 30,000 T cell genomes. Genomic DNA from unsorted PBMC was sequenced over ten immunoSEQ deep assay plates. Purified libraries were measured with a Qubit 3.0 fluorometer, size-checked on a Bioanalyzer 2100, and measured again with the KAPA Library Quantification kit. Every immunoSEQ 96-well plate was sequenced on a separate single-read 150-cycle Illumina NextSeq 550 flow cell. Per the source publication's procedure: Because the immunoSEQ output included only junctional sequences and no quality scores, the filtering could not be the same as the filtering used for full-length reads. Sequences were annotated with PyIR, a Python wrapper for IgBLAST v1.9, using IMGT germline references to assign V/J genes and CDR3. Reads with weak V/J assignments (E-value above 1e-6), missing CDR3, stop codons, out-of-frame junctions, or ambiguous translated residues were removed. V3J clonotypes were defined as sequences sharing the same inferred V gene, J gene, and CDR3 amino acid sequence. Percentage overlap between repertoires was calculated by dividing the number of shared unique clonotypes by the size of the smaller repertoire. RTK rarefaction, the Chao1 estimator, and Recon v2.1 estimates of unobserved clonotypes were used to assess repertoire richness. Drawn from immuneACCESS, this table holds only the in-frame rearrangements with V and J called that TCRdb kept. Clones are partly lost; checked studies trace under half to an unresolved V gene and leave the rest unexplained. The DNA was the basis for D and trimming; V, J and clone size are from that table. Present in this sample are hundreds of thousands of clones, more than 75% of which were seen just once. Under 15% of the sample is taken by the ten largest.

This clonotype was sampled from a woman aged 40 to 50 in good health. Some clones in this sample may be carry-over from other donors' samples. Here the chain combines TRBV28 and TRBJ1-2; the D gene assignment is ambiguous. Sequencing was carried out using PBMCs. This receptor has the CDR3 CASSPTTSGYGYTF. The sequence in DNA is TGTGCCAGCAGTCCCACGACGAGTGGCTATGGCTACACCTTC.